This T cell receptor (beta chain) came from a study of blood T cell repertoires in COVID-19. At the level of the study: Collection of acute and convalescent COVID-19 samples took place in the United States, Italy and Spain. PBMCs, B-cell-depleted T cells, or T cells provided the cDNA or gDNA that made up the material.

The V segment lost 4 bases and the J segment 0 bases; nucleotides outside the gene matches: 5. Germline lookup yields CDR1 LGHNA and CDR2 YNFKEQ. The CDR3 is 15 residues long. In the original workflow: Estimated nucleated cell counts came from reference gene primer amplification. Assay used: immunoSEQ multiplex PCR; TCRdb lists only in-frame clones, some missing. V, J and clone size were drawn from that table, and D and trimming were deduced from the DNA. The sample shows about 270,000 clones, around nine tenths of them seen only once. The material sequenced was peripheral blood. This clonotype was sampled from a middle-aged man with active or convalescent COVID-19. This chain joins TRBV4-2 and TRBJ1-1; the match to TRBD1 covers 7 bases. The CDR3 region has the DNA TGTGCCAGCAGCCCGGGGACAGCCGTGAACACTGAAGCTTTCTTT. This codes for CASSPGTAVNTEAFF.